This TCR beta chain was observed in a study of blood T cell repertoires in COVID-19. Whole-study context: The United States, Italy and Spain supplied acute and convalescent COVID-19 samples.

This CDR3 region has 16 residues. Looked up from germline, CDR1 is MNHEY and CDR2 is SVGAGI. V was clipped by 0 bases and J by 4 bases, with 13 bases between them. Produced via immunoSEQ multiplex PCR; TCRdb's table is partial and in-frame only. This table holds some 70,000 clones, roughly 72% found once. The chain carries TRBV6-5 and TRBJ1-3; D gene unclear. Sequencing was carried out using peripheral blood. The sequence derives from a man between 60 and 75 years old with COVID-19, enrolled during active disease. CDR3 nucleotide sequence: TGTGCCAGCAGTTACTCGGTCAGACACCTAGGAAACACCATATATTTT. The encoded protein is CASSYSVRHLGNTIYF.